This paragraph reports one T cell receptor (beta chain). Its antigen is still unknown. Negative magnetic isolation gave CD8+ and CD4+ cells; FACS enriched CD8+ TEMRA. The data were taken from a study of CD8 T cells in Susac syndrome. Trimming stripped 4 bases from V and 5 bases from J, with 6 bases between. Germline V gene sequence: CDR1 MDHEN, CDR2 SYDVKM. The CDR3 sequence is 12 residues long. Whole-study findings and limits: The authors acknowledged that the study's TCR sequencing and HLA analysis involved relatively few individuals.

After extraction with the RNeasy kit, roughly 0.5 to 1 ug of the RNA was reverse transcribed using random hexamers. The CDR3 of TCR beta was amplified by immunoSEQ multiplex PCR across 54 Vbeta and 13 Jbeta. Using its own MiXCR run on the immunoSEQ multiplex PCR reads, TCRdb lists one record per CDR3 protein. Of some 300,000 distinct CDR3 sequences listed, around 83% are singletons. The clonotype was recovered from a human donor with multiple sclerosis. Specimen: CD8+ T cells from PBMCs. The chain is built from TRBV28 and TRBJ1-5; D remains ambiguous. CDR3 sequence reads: CASSWKDQPQHF. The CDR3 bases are TGTGCCAGCAGTTGGAAGGATCAGCCCCAGCATTTT.